This TCR beta chain was identified in a study of T cell responses to AZD1222 COVID-19 vaccine. Broader study findings: Seropositive AZD1222 recipients at baseline numbered only 6 or 7. Donors were largely white British and mainly female; clonal diversity was possibly underestimated. Two AZD1222 doses significantly raised spike-specific TCR breadth and depth over controls.

The ends lost 4 bases at V and 6 bases at J; junction bases unmatched: 5. Germline V gene sequence: CDR1 MNHNS, CDR2 SASEGT. This CDR3 comprises 16 residues. Sequencing used immunoSEQ multiplex PCR; TCRdb keeps in-frame clones, though not all of them. Counted here are about 110,000 clones, around 92% occurring once; the ten biggest clones make up 7.8%. On this clone itself: Its antigen remains unknown.

This chain uses TRBV6-1 with TRBJ2-3; 15 nucleotides align to TRBD2. The source material was peripheral blood, sampled on day 0 of AZD1222 vaccination. The clonotype was recovered from an adult in good health. Written as DNA, the CDR3 is TGTGCCAGCAGTGGGACTAGCGGGGGGGCCAGGGATACGCAGTATTTT. This encodes CASSGTSGGARDTQYF.